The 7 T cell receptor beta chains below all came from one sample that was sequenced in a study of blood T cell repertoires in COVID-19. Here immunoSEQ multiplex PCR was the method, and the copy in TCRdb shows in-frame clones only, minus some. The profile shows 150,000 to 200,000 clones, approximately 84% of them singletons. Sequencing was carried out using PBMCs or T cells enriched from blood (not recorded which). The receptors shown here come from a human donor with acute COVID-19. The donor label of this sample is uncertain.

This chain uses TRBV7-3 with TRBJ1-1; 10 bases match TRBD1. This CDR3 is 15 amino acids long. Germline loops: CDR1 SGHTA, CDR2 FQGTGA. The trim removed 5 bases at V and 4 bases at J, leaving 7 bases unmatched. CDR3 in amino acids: CASSPGTGEGTEAFF. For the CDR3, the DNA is TGTGCCAGCAGCCCCGGGACAGGGGAAGGCACTGAAGCTTTCTTT.

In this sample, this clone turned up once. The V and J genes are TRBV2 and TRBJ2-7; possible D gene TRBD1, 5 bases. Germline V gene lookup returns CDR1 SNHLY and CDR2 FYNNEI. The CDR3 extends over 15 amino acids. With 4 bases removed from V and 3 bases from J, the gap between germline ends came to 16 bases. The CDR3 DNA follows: TGTGCCAGCAGTGCCAGACAGCTTTTAAACTACGAGCAGTACTTC. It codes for CASSARQLLNYEQYF.

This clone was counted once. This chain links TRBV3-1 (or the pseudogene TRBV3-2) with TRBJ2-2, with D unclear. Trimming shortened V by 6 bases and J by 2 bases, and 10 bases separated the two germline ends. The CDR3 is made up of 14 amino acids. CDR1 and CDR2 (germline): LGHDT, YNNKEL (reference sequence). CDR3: CASSHWRNTGELFF. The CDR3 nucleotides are TGTGCCAGCAGTCACTGGAGAAACACCGGGGAGCTGTTTTTT.

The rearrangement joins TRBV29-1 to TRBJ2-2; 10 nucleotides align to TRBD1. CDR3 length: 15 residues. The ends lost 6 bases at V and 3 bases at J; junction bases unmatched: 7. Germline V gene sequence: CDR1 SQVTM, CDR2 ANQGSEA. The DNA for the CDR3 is TGCAGCGTCCAGGGACAGGGGATTTACACCGGGGAGCTGTTTTTT. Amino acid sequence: CSVQGQGIYTGELFF.

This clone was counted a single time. CDR3 sequence: CASSHSDRVNTEAFF. The CDR3 DNA reads TGTGCCAGCAGCCACTCTGACAGGGTGAACACTGAAGCTTTCTTT. The chain recombines TRBV3-1 (or the pseudogene TRBV3-2) with TRBJ1-1; 7 positions match TRBD1. This CDR3 is built from 15 residues. From germline, CDR1 is LGHDT and CDR2 YNNKEL (reference sequence). Trimming at V came to 3 bases and at J to 0 bases, leaving 4 bases not matched to a gene.

The CDR3 loop reads CASSPDLFFDRGETQYF. The DNA for the CDR3 is TGCGCCAGCAGCCCGGACCTATTCTTTGACAGGGGAGAGACCCAGTACTTC. The rearrangement joins TRBV5-1 to TRBJ2-5, with TRBD1 matching over 8 bases. This CDR3 region has 17 residues. Trimming took 4 bases from V and 4 from J; bases not matched to a gene: 15. Per germline, CDR1 SGHRS and CDR2 YFSETQ.

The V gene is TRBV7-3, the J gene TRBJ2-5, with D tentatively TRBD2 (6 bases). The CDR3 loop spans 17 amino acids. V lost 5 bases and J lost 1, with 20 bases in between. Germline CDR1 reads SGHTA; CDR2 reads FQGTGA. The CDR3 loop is CASSPPRGGDFQETQYF. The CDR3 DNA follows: TGTGCCAGCAGCCCACCCCGGGGCGGGGACTTCCAAGAGACCCAGTACTTC. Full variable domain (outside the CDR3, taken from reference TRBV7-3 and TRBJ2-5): GAGVSQTPSNKVTEKGKYVELRCDPISGHTALYWYRQSLGQGPEFLIYFQGTGAADDSGLPNDRFFAVRPEGSVSTLKIQRTERGDSAVYLCASSPPRGGDFQETQYFGPGTRLLVL.